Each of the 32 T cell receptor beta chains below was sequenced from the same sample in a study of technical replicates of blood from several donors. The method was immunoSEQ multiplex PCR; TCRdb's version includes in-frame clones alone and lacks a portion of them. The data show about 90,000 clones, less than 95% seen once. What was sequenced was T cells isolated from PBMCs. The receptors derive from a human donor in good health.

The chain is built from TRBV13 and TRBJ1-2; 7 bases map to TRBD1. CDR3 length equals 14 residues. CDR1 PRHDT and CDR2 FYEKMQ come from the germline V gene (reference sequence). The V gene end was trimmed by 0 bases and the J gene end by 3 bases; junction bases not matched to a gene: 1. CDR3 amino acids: CASSLGTGDYGYTF. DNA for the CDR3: TGTGCCAGCAGCTTAGGCACAGGGGACTATGGCTACACCTTC.

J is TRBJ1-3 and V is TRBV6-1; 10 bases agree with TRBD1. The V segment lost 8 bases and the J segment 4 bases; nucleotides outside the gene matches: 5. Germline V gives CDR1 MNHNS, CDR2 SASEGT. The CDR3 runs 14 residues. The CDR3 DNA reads TGTGCCAGCGCGGAGACAGGGGGCGGAAACACCATATATTTT. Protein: CASAETGGGNTIYF.

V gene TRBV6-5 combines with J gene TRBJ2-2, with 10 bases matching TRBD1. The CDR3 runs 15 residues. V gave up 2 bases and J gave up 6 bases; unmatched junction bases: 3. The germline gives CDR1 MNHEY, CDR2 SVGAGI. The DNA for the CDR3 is TGTGCCAGCAGTTACGGGACAGGGGAGGCCGGGGAGCTGTTTTTT. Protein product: CASSYGTGEAGELFF.

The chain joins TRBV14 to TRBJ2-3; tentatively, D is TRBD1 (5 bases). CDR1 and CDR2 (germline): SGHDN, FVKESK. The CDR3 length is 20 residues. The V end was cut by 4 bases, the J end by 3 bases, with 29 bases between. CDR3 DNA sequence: TGTGCCAGCAGCCGAAGGGGTACAAAAAAGACGTTTCGGCTTACAGATACGCAGTATTTT. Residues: CASSRRGTKKTFRLTDTQYF.

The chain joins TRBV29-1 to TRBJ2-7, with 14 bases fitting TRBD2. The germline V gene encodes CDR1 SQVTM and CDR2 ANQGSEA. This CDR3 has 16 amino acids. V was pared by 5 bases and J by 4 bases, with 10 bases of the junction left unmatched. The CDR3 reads CSVRGGLAGGLYEQYF. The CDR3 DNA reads TGCAGCGTTCGGGGAGGACTAGCGGGAGGATTGTACGAGCAGTACTTC.

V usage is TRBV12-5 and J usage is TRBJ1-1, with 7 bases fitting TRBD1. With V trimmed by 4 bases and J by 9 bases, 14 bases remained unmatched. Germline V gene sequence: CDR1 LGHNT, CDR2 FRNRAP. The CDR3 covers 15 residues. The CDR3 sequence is CASGSLVGTARKAFF. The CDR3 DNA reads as TGTGCTAGTGGTTCGCTGGTTGGGACAGCTAGGAAAGCTTTCTTT. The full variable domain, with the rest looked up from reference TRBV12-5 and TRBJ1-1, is DARVTQTPRHKVTEMGQEVTMRCQPILGHNTVFWYRQTMMQGLELLAYFRNRAPLDDSGMPKDRFSAEMPDATLATLKIQPSEPRDSAVYFCASGSLVGTARKAFFGQGTRLTVV.

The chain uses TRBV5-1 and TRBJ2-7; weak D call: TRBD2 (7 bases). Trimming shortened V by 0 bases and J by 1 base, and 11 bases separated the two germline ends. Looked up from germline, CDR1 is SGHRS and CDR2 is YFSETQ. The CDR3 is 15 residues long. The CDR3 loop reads CASSLGGGASYEQYF. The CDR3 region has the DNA TGCGCCAGCAGCTTGGGAGGGGGGGCGTCCTACGAGCAGTACTTC.

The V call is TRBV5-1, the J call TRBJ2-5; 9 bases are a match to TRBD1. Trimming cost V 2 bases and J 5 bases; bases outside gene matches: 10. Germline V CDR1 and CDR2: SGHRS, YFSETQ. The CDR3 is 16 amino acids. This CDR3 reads CASSFLTRDRAETQYF. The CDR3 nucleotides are TGCGCCAGCAGCTTTCTAACCCGGGACAGGGCTGAGACCCAGTACTTC. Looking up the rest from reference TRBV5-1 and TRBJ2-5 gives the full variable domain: KAGVTQTPRYLIKTRGQQVTLSCSPISGHRSVSWYQQTPGQGLQFLFEYFSETQRNKGNFPGRFSGRQFSNSRSEMNVSTLELGDSALYLCASSFLTRDRAETQYFGPGTRLLVL.

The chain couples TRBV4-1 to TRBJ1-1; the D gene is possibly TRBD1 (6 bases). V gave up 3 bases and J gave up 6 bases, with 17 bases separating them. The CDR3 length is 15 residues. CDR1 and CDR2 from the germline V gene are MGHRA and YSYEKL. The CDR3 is CASSHPQGERSEAFF. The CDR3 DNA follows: TGCGCCAGCAGCCATCCACAGGGTGAAAGGTCTGAAGCTTTCTTT.

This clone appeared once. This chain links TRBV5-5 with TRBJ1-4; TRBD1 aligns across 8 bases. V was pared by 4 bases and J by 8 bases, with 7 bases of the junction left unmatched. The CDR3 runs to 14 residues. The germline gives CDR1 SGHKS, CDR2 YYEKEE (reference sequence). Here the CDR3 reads CASSRTGIVEKLFF. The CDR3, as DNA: TGTGCCAGCAGCCGGACAGGGATCGTCGAAAAACTGTTTTTT. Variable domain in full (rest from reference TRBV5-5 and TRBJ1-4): DAGVTQSPTHLIKTRGQQVTLRCSPISGHKSVSWYQQVLGQGPQFIFQYYEKEERGRGNFPDRFSARQFPNYSSELNVNALLLGDSALYLCASSRTGIVEKLFFGSGTQLSVL.

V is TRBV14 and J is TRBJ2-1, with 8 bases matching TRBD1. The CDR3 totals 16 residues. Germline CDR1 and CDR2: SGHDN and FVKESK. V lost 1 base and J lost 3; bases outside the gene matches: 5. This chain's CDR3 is CASSQATGTGYNEQFF. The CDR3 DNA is TGTGCCAGCAGCCAAGCGACCGGGACAGGCTACAATGAGCAGTTCTTC.

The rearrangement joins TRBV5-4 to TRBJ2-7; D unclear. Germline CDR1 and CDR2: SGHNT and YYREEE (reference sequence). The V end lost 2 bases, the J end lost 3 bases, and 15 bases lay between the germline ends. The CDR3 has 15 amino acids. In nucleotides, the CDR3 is TGTGCCAGCAGCTTCCTGACAACATCAGGCTACGAGCAGTACTTC. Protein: CASSFLTTSGYEQYF.

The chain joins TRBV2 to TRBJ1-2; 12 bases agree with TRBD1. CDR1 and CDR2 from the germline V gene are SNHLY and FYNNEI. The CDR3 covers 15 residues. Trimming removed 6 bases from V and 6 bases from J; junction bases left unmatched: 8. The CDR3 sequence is CASSGTGGSFNGYTF. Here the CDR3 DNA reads TGTGCCAGCAGCGGGACAGGGGGCTCATTTAATGGCTACACCTTC.

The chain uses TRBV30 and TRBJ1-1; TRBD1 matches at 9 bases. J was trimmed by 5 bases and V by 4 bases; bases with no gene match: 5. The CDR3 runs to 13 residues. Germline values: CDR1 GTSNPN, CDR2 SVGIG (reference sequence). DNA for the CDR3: TGTGCCTGGAAACCGGGACAGGGTACTGAAGCTTTCTTT. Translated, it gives CAWKPGQGTEAFF. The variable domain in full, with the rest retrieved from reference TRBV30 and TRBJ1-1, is SQTIHQWPATLVQPVGSPLSLECTVEGTSNPNLYWYRQAAGRGLQLLFYSVGIGQISSEVPQNLSASRPQDRQFILSSKKLLLSDSGFYLCAWKPGQGTEAFFGQGTRLTVV.

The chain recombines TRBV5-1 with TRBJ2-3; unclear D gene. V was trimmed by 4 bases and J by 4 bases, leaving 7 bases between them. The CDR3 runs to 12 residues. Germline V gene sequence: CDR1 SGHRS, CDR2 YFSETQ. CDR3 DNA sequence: TGCGCCAGCAGCGACACCTCAGATACGCAGTATTTT. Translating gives CASSDTSDTQYF.

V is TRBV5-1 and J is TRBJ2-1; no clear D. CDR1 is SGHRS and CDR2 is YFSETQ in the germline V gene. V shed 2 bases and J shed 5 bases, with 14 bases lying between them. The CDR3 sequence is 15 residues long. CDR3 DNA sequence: TGCGCCAGCAGCTTTATTCCCCCAGCGAACAATGAGCAGTTCTTC. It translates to CASSFIPPANNEQFF.

The CDR3 bases are TGTGCCAGCAGTAACCCGGGACAGGGGCGGGGGGAGACCCAGTACTTC. Translating it yields CASSNPGQGRGETQYF. This rearrangement joins TRBV28 to TRBJ2-5, with 10 bases fitting TRBD1. CDR3 length equals 16 residues. V lost 5 bases, J lost 5 bases, and 11 bases stayed unmatched. From germline, CDR1 is MDHEN and CDR2 SYDVKM.

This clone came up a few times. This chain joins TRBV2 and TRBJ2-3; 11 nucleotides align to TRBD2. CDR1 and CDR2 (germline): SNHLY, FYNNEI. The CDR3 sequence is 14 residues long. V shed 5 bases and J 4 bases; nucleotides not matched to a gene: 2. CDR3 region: CASSTTSGADTQYF. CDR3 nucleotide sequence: TGTGCCAGCAGTACGACTAGCGGGGCAGATACGCAGTATTTT.

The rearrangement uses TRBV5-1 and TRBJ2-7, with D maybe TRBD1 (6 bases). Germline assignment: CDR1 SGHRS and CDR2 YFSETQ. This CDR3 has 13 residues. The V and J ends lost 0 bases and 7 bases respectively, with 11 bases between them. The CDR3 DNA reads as TGCGCCAGCAGCTTGGCCGAAACAGGGGAGCAGTACTTC. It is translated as CASSLAETGEQYF. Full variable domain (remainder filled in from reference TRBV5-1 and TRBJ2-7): KAGVTQTPRYLIKTRGQQVTLSCSPISGHRSVSWYQQTPGQGLQFLFEYFSETQRNKGNFPGRFSGRQFSNSRSEMNVSTLELGDSALYLCASSLAETGEQYFGPGTRLTVT.

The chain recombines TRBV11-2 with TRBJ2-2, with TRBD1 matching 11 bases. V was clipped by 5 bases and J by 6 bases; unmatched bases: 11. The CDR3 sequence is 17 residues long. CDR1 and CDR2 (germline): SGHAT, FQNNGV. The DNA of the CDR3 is TGTGCCAGCAGCCCGGGGACAGGGGGGAGTTTGCCCGGGGAGCTGTTTTTT. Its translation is CASSPGTGGSLPGELFF.

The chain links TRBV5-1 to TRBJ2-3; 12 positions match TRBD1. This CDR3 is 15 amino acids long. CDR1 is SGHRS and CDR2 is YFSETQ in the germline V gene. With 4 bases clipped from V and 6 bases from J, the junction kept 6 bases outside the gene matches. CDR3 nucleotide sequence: TGCGCCAGCAGCCTGGGACAGGGGGCGAGGGATACGCAGTATTTT. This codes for CASSLGQGARDTQYF.

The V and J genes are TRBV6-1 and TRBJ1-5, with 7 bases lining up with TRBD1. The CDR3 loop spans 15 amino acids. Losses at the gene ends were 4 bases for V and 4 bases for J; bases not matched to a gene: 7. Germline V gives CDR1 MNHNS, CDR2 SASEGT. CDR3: CASSGIPGQNQPQHF. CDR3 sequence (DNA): TGTGCCAGCAGTGGAATACCGGGACAGAATCAGCCCCAGCATTTT.

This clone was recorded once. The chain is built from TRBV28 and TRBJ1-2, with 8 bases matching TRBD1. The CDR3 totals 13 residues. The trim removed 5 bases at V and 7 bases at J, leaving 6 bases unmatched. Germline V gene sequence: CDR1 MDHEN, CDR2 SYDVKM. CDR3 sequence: CASSPGQGTGYTF. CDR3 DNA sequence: TGTGCCAGCAGTCCCGGACAGGGTACTGGCTACACCTTC.

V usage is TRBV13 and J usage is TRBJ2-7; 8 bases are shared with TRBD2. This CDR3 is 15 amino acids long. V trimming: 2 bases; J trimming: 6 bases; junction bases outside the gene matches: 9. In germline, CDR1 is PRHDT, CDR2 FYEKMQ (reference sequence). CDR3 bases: TGTGCCAGCAGCTTAAGTGGCGGGGGGCGTGCCGAGCAGTACTTC. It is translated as CASSLSGGGRAEQYF.

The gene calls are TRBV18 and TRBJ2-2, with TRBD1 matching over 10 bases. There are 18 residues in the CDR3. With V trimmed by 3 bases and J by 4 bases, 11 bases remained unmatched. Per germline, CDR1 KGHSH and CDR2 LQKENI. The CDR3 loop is CASSPAGDRGRSTGELFF. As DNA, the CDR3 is TGTGCCAGCTCACCGGCCGGGGACAGGGGACGAAGCACCGGGGAGCTGTTTTTT.

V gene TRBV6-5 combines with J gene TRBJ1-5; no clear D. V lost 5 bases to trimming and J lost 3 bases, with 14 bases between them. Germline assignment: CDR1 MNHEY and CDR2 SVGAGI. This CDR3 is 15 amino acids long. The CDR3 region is CASSLWARTNQPQHF. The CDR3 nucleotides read TGTGCCAGCAGTCTCTGGGCCCGAACCAATCAGCCCCAGCATTTT.

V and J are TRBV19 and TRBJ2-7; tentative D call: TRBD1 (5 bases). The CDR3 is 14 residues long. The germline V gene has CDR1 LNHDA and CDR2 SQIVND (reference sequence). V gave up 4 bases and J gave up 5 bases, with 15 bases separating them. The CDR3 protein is CASSTLTRGDEQYF. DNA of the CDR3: TGTGCCAGTAGTACCCTGACAAGGGGTGACGAGCAGTACTTC.

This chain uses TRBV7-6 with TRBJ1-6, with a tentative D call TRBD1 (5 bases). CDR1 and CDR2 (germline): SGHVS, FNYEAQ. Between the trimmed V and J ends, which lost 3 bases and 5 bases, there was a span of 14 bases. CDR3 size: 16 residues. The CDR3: CASSFGQGANNSPLHF. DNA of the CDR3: TGTGCCAGCAGCTTCGGGCAAGGGGCGAATAATTCACCCCTCCACTTT. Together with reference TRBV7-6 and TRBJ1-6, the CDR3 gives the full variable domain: GAGVSQSPRYKVTKRGQDVALRCDPISGHVSLYWYRQALGQGPEFLTYFNYEAQQDKSGLPNDRFSAERPEGSISTLTIQRTEQRDSAMYRCASSFGQGANNSPLHFGNGTRLTVT.

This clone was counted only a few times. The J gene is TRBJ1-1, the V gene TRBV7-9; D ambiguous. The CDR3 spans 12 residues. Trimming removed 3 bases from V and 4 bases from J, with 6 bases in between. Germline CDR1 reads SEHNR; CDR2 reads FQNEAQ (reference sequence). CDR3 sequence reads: CASSLSGTEAFF. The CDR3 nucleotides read TGTGCCAGCAGCTTGAGTGGCACTGAAGCTTTCTTT.

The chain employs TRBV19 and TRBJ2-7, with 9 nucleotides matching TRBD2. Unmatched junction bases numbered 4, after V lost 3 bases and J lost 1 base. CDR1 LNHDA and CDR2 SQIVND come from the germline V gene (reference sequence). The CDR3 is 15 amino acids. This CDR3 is CASSISGSSSYEQYF. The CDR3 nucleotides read TGTGCCAGTAGTATTAGCGGGAGTTCTTCCTACGAGCAGTACTTC.

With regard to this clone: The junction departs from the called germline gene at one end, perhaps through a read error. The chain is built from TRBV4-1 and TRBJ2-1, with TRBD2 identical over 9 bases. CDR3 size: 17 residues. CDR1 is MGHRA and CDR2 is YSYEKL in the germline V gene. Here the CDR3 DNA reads TGCGCCAGCAGCCAAGATGGAGGGGCGGGGGGGTACAGTGAGCAGTTCTTC. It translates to CASSQDGGAGGYSEQFF.

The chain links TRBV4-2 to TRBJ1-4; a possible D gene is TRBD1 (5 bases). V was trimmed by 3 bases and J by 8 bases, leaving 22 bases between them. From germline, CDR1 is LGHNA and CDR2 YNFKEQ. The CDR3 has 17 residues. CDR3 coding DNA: TGTGCCAGCAGCCAGGCGGAGAGACAGACTAGGAGGGAAAAACTGTTTTTT. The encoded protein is CASSQAERQTRREKLFF.